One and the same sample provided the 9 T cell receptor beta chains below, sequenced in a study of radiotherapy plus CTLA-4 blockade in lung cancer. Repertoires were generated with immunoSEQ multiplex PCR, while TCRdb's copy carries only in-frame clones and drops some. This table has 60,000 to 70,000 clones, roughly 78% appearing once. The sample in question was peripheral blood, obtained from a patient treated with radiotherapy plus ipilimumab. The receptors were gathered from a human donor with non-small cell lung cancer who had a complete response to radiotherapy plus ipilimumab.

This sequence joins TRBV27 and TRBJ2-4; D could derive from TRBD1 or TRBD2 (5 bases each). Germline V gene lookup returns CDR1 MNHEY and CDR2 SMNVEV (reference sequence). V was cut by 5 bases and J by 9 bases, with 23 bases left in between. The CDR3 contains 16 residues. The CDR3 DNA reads TGTGCCAGCAGTCCTAGCACGTGGTGGGGGATAAGCATTCAGTACTTC. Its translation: CASSPSTWWGISIQYF.

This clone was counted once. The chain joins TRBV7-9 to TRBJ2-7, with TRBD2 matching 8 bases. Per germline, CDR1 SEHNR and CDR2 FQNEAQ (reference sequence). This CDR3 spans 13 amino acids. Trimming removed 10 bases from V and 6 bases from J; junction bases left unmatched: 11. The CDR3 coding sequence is TGTGCCATAGCGGGGACTAGAACTAGCGAGCAGTACGTC. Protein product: CAIAGTRTSEQYV.

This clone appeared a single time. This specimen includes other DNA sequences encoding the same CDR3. In DNA form, the CDR3 reads TGTGCCATCAGTGAGTCATTAGGGTACGAGCAGTACTTC. Protein: CAISESLGYEQYF. This chain connects TRBV10-3 to TRBJ2-7; D gene uncertain. The V end lost 0 bases, the J end lost 4 bases, and 7 bases lay between the germline ends. There are 13 residues in the CDR3. Germline loops: CDR1 ENHRY, CDR2 SYGVKD.

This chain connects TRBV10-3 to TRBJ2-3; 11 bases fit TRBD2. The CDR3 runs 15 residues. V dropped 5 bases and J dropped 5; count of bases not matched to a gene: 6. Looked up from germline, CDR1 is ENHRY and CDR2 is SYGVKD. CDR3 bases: TGTGCCATCAGTCTAGCGGGAGGCCCTCGAGATACGCAGTATTTT. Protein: CAISLAGGPRDTQYF.

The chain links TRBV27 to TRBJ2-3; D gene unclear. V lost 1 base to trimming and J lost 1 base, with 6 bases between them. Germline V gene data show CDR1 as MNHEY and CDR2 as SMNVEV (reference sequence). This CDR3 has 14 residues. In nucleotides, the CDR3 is TGTGCCAGCAGTTTATGGCAGGGCACAGATACGCAGTATTTT. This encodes CASSLWQGTDTQYF.

The CDR3 region is CASSQGAGVGYTF. The CDR3 DNA sequence: TGCGCCAGCAGCCAAGGTGCAGGGGTCGGCTACACCTTC. The V gene is TRBV4-1, the J gene TRBJ1-2, with TRBD1 as a possible D gene (6 bases). Germline values: CDR1 MGHRA, CDR2 YSYEKL. The CDR3 runs to 13 residues. V was clipped by 1 base and J by 8 bases, with 11 bases between them.

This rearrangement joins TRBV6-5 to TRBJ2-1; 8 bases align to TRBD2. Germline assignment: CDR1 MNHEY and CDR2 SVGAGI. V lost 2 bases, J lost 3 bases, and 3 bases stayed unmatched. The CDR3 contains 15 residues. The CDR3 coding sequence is TGTGCCAGCAGTTACAAGGGACTAGTCTACAATGAGCAGTTCTTC. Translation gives CASSYKGLVYNEQFF.

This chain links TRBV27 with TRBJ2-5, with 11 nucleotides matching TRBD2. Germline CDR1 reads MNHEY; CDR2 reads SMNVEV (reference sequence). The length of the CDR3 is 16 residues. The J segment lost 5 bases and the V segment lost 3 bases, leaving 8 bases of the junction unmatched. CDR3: CASSLGSLAGGETQYF. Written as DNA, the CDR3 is TGTGCCAGCAGTTTGGGGTCTCTAGCGGGGGGCGAGACCCAGTACTTC.

CDR3 in amino acids: CAISGPPDVETQYF. The CDR3 DNA follows: TGTGCCATCAGTGGGCCCCCTGACGTGGAGACCCAGTACTTC. The chain combines TRBV10-3 with TRBJ2-5; D ambiguous. Germline V CDR1 and CDR2: ENHRY, SYGVKD. This CDR3 contains 14 residues. V was cut by 4 bases and J by 5 bases, with 14 bases left in between.